This T cell receptor beta chain was sequenced for a study of OX40 agonist ivuxolimab in advanced cancers. The data were produced by immunoSEQ multiplex PCR, yet TCRdb's version contains in-frame clones alone and is incomplete. This sample carries 25,000 to 40,000 clones, approximately 87% of them seen once, and the ten largest clones take around a quarter. Per germline, CDR1 KGHSH and CDR2 LQKENI. Trimming removed 1 base from V and 5 bases from J; junction bases left unmatched: 10. The CDR3 has 17 residues. This clonotype originated in an adult with an advanced solid tumor such as melanoma, head and neck, liver or kidney cancer. The chain employs TRBV18 and TRBJ2-5; 10 nucleotides agree with TRBD2. The sample here was CD4+ or CD8+ T cells sorted from blood, taken in a trial of the OX40 agonist ivuxolimab. The CDR3 protein is CASSPLPLAGADETQYF. DNA of the CDR3: TGTGCCAGCTCACCACTCCCCCTAGCGGGAGCGGATGAGACCCAGTACTTC.